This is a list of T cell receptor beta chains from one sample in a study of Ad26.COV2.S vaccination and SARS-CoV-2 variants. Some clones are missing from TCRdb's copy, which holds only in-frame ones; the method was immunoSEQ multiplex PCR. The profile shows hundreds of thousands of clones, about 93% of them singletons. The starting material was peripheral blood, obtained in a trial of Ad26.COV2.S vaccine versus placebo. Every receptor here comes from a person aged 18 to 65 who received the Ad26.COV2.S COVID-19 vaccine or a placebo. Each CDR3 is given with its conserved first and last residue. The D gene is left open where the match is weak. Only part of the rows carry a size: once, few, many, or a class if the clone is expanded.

cdr3_aa: CASSFFTTGYPYGYTF
cdr3_nt: TGTGCCAGCAGCTTCTTTACAACAGGGTACCCCTATGGCTACACCTTC
clone_size: -
j_call: TRBJ1-2
v_call: TRBV5-5
d_call: -

cdr3_aa: CASSVYEEQYF
cdr3_nt: TGTGCCAGCAGCGTTTACGAGGAGCAGTACTTC
clone_size: -
j_call: TRBJ2-7
v_call: TRBV2
d_call: -

cdr3_aa: CASSRGPWDEQYF
cdr3_nt: TGTGCCAGCTCACGGGGTCCCTGGGACGAGCAGTACTTC
clone_size: -
j_call: TRBJ2-7
v_call: TRBV18
d_call: -

cdr3_aa: CASSSTGGHQPQHF
cdr3_nt: TGTGCCAGCAGTTCAACAGGGGGACATCAGCCCCAGCATTTT
clone_size: few
j_call: TRBJ1-5
v_call: TRBV28
d_call: TRBD1

cdr3_aa: CASSLDPTGSYNEQFF
cdr3_nt: TGTGCCAGCAGCTTGGACCCGACAGGTTCATACAATGAGCAGTTCTTC
clone_size: -
j_call: TRBJ2-1
v_call: TRBV5-8
d_call: -

cdr3_aa: CATSRGLNYGYTF
cdr3_nt: TGTGCCACCAGCAGGGGACTTAACTATGGCTACACCTTC
clone_size: once
j_call: TRBJ1-2
v_call: TRBV24-1
d_call: -

cdr3_aa: CASSTGGAGTDTQYF
cdr3_nt: TGTGCCAGCAGTACGGGAGGGGCCGGAACAGATACGCAGTATTTT
clone_size: -
j_call: TRBJ2-3
v_call: TRBV6-5
d_call: TRBD2

cdr3_aa: CASGSGSSYNEQFF
cdr3_nt: TGTGCTAGTGGTAGCGGGAGCTCCTACAATGAGCAGTTCTTC
clone_size: -
j_call: TRBJ2-1
v_call: TRBV12-5
d_call: TRBD2

cdr3_aa: CASGRAGGLLDTQYF
cdr3_nt: TGTGCCAGCGGACGGGCGGGGGGCCTTTTGGATACGCAGTATTTT
clone_size: -
j_call: TRBJ2-3
v_call: TRBV9
d_call: TRBD2

cdr3_aa: CASTQGAREKLFF
cdr3_nt: TGTGCCAGCACCCAAGGGGCAAGGGAAAAACTGTTTTTT
clone_size: -
j_call: TRBJ1-4
v_call: TRBV6-6
d_call: -

cdr3_aa: CASSLSGSEFYAGELFF
cdr3_nt: TGTGCCAGCAGCTTGAGCGGGAGTGAATTCTACGCCGGGGAGCTGTTTTTT
clone_size: few
j_call: TRBJ2-2
v_call: TRBV5-4
d_call: TRBD2

cdr3_aa: CASSRGHLRVYEQYF
cdr3_nt: TGTGCCAGCAGCAGGGGACACCTACGGGTCTACGAGCAGTACTTC
clone_size: once
j_call: TRBJ2-7
v_call: TRBV2
d_call: -

cdr3_aa: CASRKSTGGSQPQHF
cdr3_nt: TGTGCCAGCAGGAAGAGTACAGGGGGAAGTCAGCCCCAGCATTTT
clone_size: once
j_call: TRBJ1-5
v_call: TRBV6-5
d_call: TRBD1

cdr3_aa: CASSFAGGGNEQFF
cdr3_nt: TGTGCCAGCAGTTTCGCGGGAGGGGGCAATGAGCAGTTCTTC
clone_size: -
j_call: TRBJ2-1
v_call: TRBV27
d_call: TRBD2

cdr3_aa: CASSPGVNTGELFF
cdr3_nt: TGTGCCAGCAGCCCCGGGGTGAACACCGGGGAGCTGTTTTTT
clone_size: -
j_call: TRBJ2-2
v_call: TRBV2
d_call: -

cdr3_aa: CSASWASGYNEQFF
cdr3_nt: TGCAGTGCTAGTTGGGCTAGCGGCTACAATGAGCAGTTCTTC
clone_size: -
j_call: TRBJ2-1
v_call: TRBV20-1
d_call: TRBD2

cdr3_aa: CASSIDLRSRRRDIQYF
cdr3_nt: TGTGCCAGTAGTATAGATTTGCGCAGCCGACGCAGGGACATTCAGTACTTC
clone_size: once
j_call: TRBJ2-4
v_call: TRBV19
d_call: -

cdr3_aa: CASSISRSYNEQFF
cdr3_nt: TGTGCCAGTAGTATCTCTCGCTCCTACAATGAGCAGTTCTTC
clone_size: few
j_call: TRBJ2-1
v_call: TRBV19
d_call: -

cdr3_aa: CASSQRENIDEQFF
cdr3_nt: TGTGCCAGCAGTCAGCGGGAGAATATCGATGAGCAGTTCTTC
clone_size: -
j_call: TRBJ2-1
v_call: TRBV2
d_call: TRBD2

cdr3_aa: CASSLGSSRGGVETQYF
cdr3_nt: TGTGCCAGCAGCTTAGGGTCTTCTCGGGGTGGGGTAGAGACCCAGTACTTC
clone_size: -
j_call: TRBJ2-5
v_call: TRBV13
d_call: -

cdr3_aa: CAIRQGRADTQYF
cdr3_nt: TGTGCCATCAGGCAGGGACGAGCAGATACGCAGTATTTT
clone_size: -
j_call: TRBJ2-3
v_call: TRBV10-3
d_call: -

cdr3_aa: CASSQAGAGEETQYF
cdr3_nt: TGTGCCAGCAGCCAAGCGGGAGCGGGGGAGGAGACCCAGTACTTC
clone_size: -
j_call: TRBJ2-5
v_call: TRBV3-1/TRBV3-2
d_call: TRBD2